This T cell receptor (beta chain) was recovered during a study of early T cells in non-severe SARS-CoV-2 infection. On the study more broadly: Alpha and beta chains were unpaired, from unsorted whole-blood bulk RNA.

Trimming cost V 3 bases and J 5 bases; bases outside gene matches: 12. CDR1 LGHDT and CDR2 YNNKEL come from the germline V gene (reference sequence). This CDR3 is 16 amino acids long. Note on this clonotype: What it binds is unknown.

Individual cDNA molecules received unique molecular identifiers. TCRdb processed the 5' RACE reads anew with MiXCR; each CDR3 protein has one entry. The sample has approximately 50,000 distinct CDR3 sequences, about a tenth seen once. General study findings and limits: In VDJdb matching, anti-spike CD8 responses were favored while private and CD4 specificities went missing.

The TCR sequence derives from an adult who was a healthcare worker with PCR-confirmed SARS-CoV-2 infection or an uninfected control (not recorded which). The V call is TRBV3-1, the J call TRBJ1-2; 7 nucleotides agree with TRBD1. Sequenced: whole blood. Here the CDR3 reads CASSQTGQANRYGYTF. The CDR3 DNA is TGTGCCAGCAGCCAGACTGGACAGGCGAATCGTTATGGCTACACCTTC.